This T cell receptor beta chain emerged from a study of T cell changes during pregnancy in multiple sclerosis (dated by TCRdb to about 2019). For the wider study: Changes in the T cell repertoire over the course of pregnancy were examined in this study in women with multiple sclerosis.

Reading from cysteine to phenylalanine, the CDR3 counts 16 amino acids. Solely the CDR3 DNA is kept, with 48 bases framed from the first base. According to the germline V gene (reference sequence), CDR1 reads MNHEY and CDR2 reads SMNVEV. V is reduced by 5 bases and J by 1 base, leaving a spacing of 17 bases between them. As concerns this clone: Its target antigen remains unknown. No qualities accompany the bases; no much larger clone lies one base away.

Library generation was performed with the immunoSEQ multiplex PCR assay. TCRdb provides this immuneACCESS table in a form limited to in-frame rearrangements. Some clones are lacking; in checked studies, under half of them reflect an unresolved V gene, and why the rest are absent is not known. The sample includes roughly 97,000 clones, with 90% observed a single time. The ten most abundant clones make up under 0.8% of the sample. The TCR originated in a female donor in good health, enrolled as a control in a pregnancy study. The sequence joins TRBV27 to TRBJ1-1; a weak D assignment points to TRBD1 (6 bases agree). The sample consisted of peripheral blood, taken in the second trimester of pregnancy. Here is the DNA: TGTGCCAGCAGTGTCAACTACAGGGAGCGGAACACTGAAGCTTTCTTT. The encoded protein is CASSVNYRERNTEAFF.